This TCR beta chain was sequenced during a study of blood T cells in healthy people across ages. A second PCR, run for about 6 to 11 cycles, used a sample-barcoded 5' primer plus a J-beta primer mix. TCRdb fed the 5' RACE reads into MiXCR, producing one record per CDR3 protein. Counted here are about 640,000 distinct CDR3 sequences, roughly 53% occurring once; the ten biggest clones make up 30% to 40%. General study findings and limits: Long-lived donors carried more naive CD4+ cells and greater diversity than aged donors. Donor CMV status was unknown, possibly confounding expanded clonotype changes. Researchers deemed the diversity estimates from one million T cells underestimates.

This clonotype was observed a handful of times. The antigen is not known. The sequenced sample consisted of blood. The source of this sequence is a man between 60 and 75 years old in good health.

CDR3 sequence: CSVGDRGYTDTQYF. The CDR3 nucleotides are TGCAGCGTTGGCGACAGGGGCTACACAGATACGCAGTATTTT. The V call is TRBV29-1, the J call TRBJ2-3; 8 bases match TRBD1. J gave up 2 bases and V 4 bases, and 5 bases lay outside the gene matches. CDR1 is SQVTM, CDR2 ANQGSEA, per germline. The CDR3 loop spans 14 amino acids.